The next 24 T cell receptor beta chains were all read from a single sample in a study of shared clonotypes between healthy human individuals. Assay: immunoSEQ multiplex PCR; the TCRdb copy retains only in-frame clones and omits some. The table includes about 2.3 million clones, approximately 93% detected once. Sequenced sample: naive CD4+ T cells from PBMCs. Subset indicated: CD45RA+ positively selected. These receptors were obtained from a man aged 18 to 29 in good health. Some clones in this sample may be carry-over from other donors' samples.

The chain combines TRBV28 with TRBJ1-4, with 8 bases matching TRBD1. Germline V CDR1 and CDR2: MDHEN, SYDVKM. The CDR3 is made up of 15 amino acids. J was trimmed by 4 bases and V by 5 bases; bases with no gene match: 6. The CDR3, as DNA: TGTGCCAGCAGTCCCCACGGACAGGGTAATGAAAAACTGTTTTTT. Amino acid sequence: CASSPHGQGNEKLFF.

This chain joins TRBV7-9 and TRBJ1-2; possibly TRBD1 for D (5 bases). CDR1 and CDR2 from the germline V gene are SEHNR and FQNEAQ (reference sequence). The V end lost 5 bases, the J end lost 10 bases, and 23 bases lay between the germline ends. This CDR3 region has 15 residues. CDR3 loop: CASSTVREDGRDYTF. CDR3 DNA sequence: TGTGCCAGCAGCACAGTCAGGGAAGACGGCCGTGACTACACCTTC. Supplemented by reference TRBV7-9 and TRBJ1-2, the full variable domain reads DTGVSQNPRHKITKRGQNVTFRCDPISEHNRLYWYRQTLGQGPEFLTYFQNEAQLEKSRLLSDRFSAERPKGSFSTLEIQRTEQGDSAMYLCASSTVREDGRDYTFGSGTRLTVV.

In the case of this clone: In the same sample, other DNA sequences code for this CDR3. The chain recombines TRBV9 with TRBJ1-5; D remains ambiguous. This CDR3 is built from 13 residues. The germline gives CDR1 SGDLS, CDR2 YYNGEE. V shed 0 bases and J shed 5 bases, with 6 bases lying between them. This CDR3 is CASSVDVDQPQHF. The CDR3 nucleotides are TGTGCCAGCAGCGTAGATGTGGATCAGCCCCAGCATTTT.

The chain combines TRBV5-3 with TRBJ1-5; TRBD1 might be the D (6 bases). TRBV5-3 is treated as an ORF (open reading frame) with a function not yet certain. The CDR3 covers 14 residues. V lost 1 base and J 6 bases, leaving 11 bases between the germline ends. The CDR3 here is CARSLNQGSQPQHF. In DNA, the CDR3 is TGTGCCAGAAGCTTGAACCAGGGGAGTCAGCCCCAGCATTTT.

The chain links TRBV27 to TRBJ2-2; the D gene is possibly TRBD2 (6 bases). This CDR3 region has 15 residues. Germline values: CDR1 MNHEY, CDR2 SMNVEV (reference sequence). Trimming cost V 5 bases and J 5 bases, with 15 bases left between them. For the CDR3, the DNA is TGTGCCAGCAGTCGGTTCGGGAGCGGTACCGGGGAGCTGTTTTTT. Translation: CASSRFGSGTGELFF.

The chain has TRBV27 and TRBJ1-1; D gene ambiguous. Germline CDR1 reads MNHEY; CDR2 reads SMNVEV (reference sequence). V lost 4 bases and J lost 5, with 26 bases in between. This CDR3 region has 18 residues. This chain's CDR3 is CASSSYMGSRRELTEAFF. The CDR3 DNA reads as TGTGCCAGCAGTTCCTATATGGGGTCGCGTAGGGAGTTGACTGAAGCTTTCTTT.

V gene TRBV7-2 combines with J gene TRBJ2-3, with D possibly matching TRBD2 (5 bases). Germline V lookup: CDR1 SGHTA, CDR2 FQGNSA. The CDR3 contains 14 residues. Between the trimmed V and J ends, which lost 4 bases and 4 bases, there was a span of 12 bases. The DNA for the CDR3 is TGTGCCAGCAGCTCGGAACTAGTCTCAGATACGCAGTATTTT. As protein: CASSSELVSDTQYF.

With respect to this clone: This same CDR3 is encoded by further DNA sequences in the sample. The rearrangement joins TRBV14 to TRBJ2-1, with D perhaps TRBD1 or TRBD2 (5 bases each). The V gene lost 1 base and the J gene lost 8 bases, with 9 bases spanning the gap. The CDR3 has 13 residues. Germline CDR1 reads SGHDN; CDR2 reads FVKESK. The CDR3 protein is CASSQVRGDEQFF. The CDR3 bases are TGTGCCAGCAGCCAAGTGAGGGGCGATGAGCAGTTCTTC.

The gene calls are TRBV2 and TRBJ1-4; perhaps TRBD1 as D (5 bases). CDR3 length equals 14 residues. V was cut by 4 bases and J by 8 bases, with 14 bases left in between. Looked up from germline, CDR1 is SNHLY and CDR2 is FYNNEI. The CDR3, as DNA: TGTGCCAGCAGTGGCAGGGTGGGCTACGAAAAACTGTTTTTT. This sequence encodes CASSGRVGYEKLFF.

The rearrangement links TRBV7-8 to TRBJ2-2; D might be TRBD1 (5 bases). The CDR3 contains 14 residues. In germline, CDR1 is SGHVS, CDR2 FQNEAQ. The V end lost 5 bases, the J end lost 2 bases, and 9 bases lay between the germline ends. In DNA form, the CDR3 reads TGTGCCAGCAGCCCGACAGTTAACACCGGGGAGCTGTTTTTT. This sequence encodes CASSPTVNTGELFF.

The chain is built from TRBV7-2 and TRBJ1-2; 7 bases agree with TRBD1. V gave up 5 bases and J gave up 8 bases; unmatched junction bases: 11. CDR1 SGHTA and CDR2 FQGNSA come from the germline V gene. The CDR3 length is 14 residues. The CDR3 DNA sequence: TGTGCCAGCAGCCCGAGACAGGGATCGGGAGGCTACACCTTC. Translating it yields CASSPRQGSGGYTF.

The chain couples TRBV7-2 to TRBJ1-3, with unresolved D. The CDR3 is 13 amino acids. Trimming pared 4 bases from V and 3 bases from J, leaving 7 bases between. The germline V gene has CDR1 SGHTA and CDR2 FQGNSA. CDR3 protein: CASSSEGGNTIYF. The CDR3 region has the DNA TGTGCCAGCAGCTCCGAAGGTGGAAACACCATATATTTT.

For the CDR3, the DNA is TGCGCCAGCAGCTTGGGACAGGATAGGAACGGGGAGCTGTTTTTT. Residues: CASSLGQDRNGELFF. J is TRBJ2-2 and V is TRBV5-1; D is possibly TRBD1 (6 bases). The length of the CDR3 is 15 residues. Trimming pared 0 bases from V and 7 bases from J, leaving 13 bases between. Germline V gives CDR1 SGHRS, CDR2 YFSETQ.

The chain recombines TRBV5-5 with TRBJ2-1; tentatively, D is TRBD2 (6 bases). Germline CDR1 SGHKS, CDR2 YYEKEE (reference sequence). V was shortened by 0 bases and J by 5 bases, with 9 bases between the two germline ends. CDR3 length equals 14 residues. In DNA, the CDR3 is TGTGCCAGCAGCTTGGTGGAGGGTAACAATGAGCAGTTCTTC. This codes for CASSLVEGNNEQFF.

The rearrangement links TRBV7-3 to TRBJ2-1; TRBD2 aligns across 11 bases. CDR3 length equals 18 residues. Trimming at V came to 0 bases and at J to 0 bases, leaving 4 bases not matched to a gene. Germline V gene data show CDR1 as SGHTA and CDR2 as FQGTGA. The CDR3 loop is CASSLTITSGSSYNEQFF. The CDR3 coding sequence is TGTGCCAGCAGCTTAACGATAACTAGCGGGAGCTCCTACAATGAGCAGTTCTTC.

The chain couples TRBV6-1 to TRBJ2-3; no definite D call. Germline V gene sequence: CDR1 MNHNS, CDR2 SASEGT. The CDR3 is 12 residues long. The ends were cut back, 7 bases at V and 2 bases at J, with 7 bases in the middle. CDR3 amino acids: CASMTPTDTQYF. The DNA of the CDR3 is TGTGCCAGCATGACCCCCACAGATACGCAGTATTTT.

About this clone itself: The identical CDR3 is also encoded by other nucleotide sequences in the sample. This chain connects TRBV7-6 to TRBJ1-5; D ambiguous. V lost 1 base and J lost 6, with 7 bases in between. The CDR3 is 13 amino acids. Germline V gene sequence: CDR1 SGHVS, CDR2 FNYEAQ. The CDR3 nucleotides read TGTGCCAGCAGCTTAGGGTCGGGTCAGCCCCAGCATTTT. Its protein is CASSLGSGQPQHF.

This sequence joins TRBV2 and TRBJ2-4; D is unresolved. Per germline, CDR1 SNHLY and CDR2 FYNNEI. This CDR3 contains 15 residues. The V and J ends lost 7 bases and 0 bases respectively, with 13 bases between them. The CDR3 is CASNLGIIAKNIQYF. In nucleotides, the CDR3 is TGTGCCAGCAACTTGGGCATAATAGCCAAAAACATTCAGTACTTC.

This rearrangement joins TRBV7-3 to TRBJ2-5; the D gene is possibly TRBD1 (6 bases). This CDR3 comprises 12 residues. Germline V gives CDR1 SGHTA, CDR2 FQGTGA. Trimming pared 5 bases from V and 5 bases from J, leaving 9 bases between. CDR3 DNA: TGTGCCAGCAGCCCCACAGGGGAGACCCAGTACTTC. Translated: CASSPTGETQYF.

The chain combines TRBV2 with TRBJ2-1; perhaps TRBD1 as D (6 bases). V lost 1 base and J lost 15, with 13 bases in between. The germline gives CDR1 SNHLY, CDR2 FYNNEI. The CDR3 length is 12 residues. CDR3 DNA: TGTGCCAGCAGTGAAGAGAGGCAGGGGCCGTTCTTC. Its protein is CASSEERQGPFF. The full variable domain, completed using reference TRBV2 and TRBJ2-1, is EPEVTQTPSHQVTQMGQEVILRCVPISNHLYFYWYRQILGQKVEFLVSFYNNEISEKSEIFDDQFSVERPDGSNFTLKIRSTKLEDSAMYFCASSEERQGPFFGPGTRLTVL.

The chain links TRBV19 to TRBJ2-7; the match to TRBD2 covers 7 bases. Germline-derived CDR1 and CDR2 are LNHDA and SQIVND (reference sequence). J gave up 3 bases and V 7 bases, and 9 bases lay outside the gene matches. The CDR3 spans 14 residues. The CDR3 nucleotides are TGTGCCAGTATTAAACCGGGAGGACGCTACGAGCAGTACTTC. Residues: CASIKPGGRYEQYF. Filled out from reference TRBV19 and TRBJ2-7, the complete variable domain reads DGGITQSPKYLFRKEGQNVTLSCEQNLNHDAMYWYRQDPGQGLRLIYYSQIVNDFQKGDIAEGYSVSREKKESFPLTVTSAQKNPTAFYLCASIKPGGRYEQYFGPGTRLTVT.

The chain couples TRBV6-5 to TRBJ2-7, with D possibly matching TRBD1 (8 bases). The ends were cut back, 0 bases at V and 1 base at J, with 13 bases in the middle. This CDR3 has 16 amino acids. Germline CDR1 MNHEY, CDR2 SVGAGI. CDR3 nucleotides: TGTGCCAGCAGTTACTCGGGAGGGGACAGGTCCTACGAGCAGTACTTC. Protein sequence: CASSYSGGDRSYEQYF.

This CDR3 reads CASSLARRRASSYNEQFF. The CDR3 bases are TGCGCCAGCAGCTTGGCCCGGCGGCGGGCCAGCTCCTACAATGAGCAGTTCTTC. J is TRBJ2-1 and V is TRBV5-1, with a possible D match to TRBD2 (5 bases). The CDR3 contains 18 residues. Trimming removed 0 bases from V and 0 bases from J, with 16 bases in between. The germline V gene has CDR1 SGHRS and CDR2 YFSETQ.

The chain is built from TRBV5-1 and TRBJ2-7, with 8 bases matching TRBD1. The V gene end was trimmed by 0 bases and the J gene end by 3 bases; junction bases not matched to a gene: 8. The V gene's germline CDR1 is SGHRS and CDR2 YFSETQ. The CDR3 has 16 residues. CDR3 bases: TGCGCCAGCAGCTTGGCCCTAGGACAGGGTATCTACGAGCAGTACTTC. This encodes CASSLALGQGIYEQYF. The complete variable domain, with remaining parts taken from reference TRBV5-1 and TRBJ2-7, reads KAGVTQTPRYLIKTRGQQVTLSCSPISGHRSVSWYQQTPGQGLQFLFEYFSETQRNKGNFPGRFSGRQFSNSRSEMNVSTLELGDSALYLCASSLALGQGIYEQYFGPGTRLTVT.